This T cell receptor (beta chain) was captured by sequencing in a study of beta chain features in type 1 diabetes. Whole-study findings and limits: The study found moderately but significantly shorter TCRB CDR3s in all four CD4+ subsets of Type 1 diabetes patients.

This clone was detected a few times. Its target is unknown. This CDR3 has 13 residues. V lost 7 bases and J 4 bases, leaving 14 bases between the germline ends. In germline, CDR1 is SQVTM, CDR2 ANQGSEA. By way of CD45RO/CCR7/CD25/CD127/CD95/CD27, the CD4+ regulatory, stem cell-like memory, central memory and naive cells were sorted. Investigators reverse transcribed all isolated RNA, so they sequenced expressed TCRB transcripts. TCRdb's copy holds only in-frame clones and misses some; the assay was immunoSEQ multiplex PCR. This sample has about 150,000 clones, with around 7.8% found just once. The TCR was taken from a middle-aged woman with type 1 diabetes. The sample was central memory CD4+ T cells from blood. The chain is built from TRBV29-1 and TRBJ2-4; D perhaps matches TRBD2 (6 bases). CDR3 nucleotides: TGCAGCGCTGGTTCGGAGGGAAAAAACATTCAGTACTTC. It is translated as CSAGSEGKNIQYF.